The clone carrying this TCR beta chain is medium-sized (0.01 to 0.1%) in the sample. What it recognizes is unknown. Busulfan-fludarabine conditioning, marrow transplant, and cyclophosphamide on days +3 and +4 were administered. The sample originates from a study of T cells after posttransplantation cyclophosphamide. Some clones are missing from TCRdb's copy, which holds only in-frame ones; the method was immunoSEQ multiplex PCR. Among roughly 17,000 clones listed, about 77% were seen once. Germline values: CDR1 SEHNR, CDR2 FQNEAQ (reference sequence). Unmatched junction bases numbered 8, after V lost 2 bases and J lost 2 bases. The CDR3 sequence is 16 residues long. Findings and limits, study-wide: Blood and skin or GI T cell repertoires showed limited TRB overlap.

J is TRBJ2-7 and V is TRBV7-9, with 8 nucleotides matching TRBD2. This sequence originates from a female patient between 40 and 55 years old who received an allogeneic stem cell transplant from a related donor, was CMV-positive, and had no GVHD. Some T cells may be the graft donor's. The sample here was CD8+ T cells sorted from PBMCs, taken just over 1,900 days after a stem cell transplant with posttransplant cyclophosphamide. The CDR3 nucleotides are TGTGCCAGCAGCTTACCCGGGGGGGGAAAGGCCTACGAGCAGTACTTC. This sequence encodes CASSLPGGGKAYEQYF.